Listed below are T cell receptor beta chains from one sample, sequenced in a study of blood T cell repertoires in COVID-19. Produced via immunoSEQ multiplex PCR; TCRdb's table is partial and in-frame only. This repertoire shows some 330,000 clones, about nine tenths found once; its top ten account for 4% to 5%. Sequencing was performed on PBMCs or T cells enriched from blood (not recorded which). The source is a man aged 25-45 years who had recovered from COVID-19. CDR3s include the opening cysteine and the closing phenylalanine or tryptophan. Fields, in order: J gene, D gene, V gene, clone size, CDR3 DNA, CDR3 protein. The D gene is left open where the match is weak. Not every row has a clone size; where given, it reads once, few, many or a size class.

TRBJ2-1 TRBD2 TRBV27 NA TGTGCCAGCAGTTTACTGACTAGCGGGGGACCAAATGAGCAGTTCTTC CASSLLTSGGPNEQFF
TRBJ2-3 TRBD2 TRBV7-9 NA TGTGCCAGCAGTCAAAGCGGGGGCACAGATACGCAGTATTTT CASSQSGGTDTQYF
TRBJ2-1 NA TRBV19 NA TGTGCCAGTAGTACTGACAGAGGTGGCTCCAATGAGCAGTTCTTC CASSTDRGGSNEQFF
TRBJ2-7 NA TRBV5-8 NA TGTGCCAGCAGCTTGGGACGGGCCTACGAGCAGTACTTC CASSLGRAYEQYF
TRBJ2-6 NA TRBV4-1 NA TGCGCCAGCAGCCAAGTCGGAGGCAGACAACGCTCTAACGCCAACGTCCTGACTTTC CASSQVGGRQRSNANVLTF
TRBJ2-1 NA TRBV24-1 NA TGTGCCACCAGTGTATTCCTAGGCAATGAGCAGTTCTTC CATSVFLGNEQFF
TRBJ2-7 NA TRBV10-3 NA TGTGCCATCAGTGACTCGAACTCCCTCGGGGGCGAGCAGTACTTC CAISDSNSLGGEQYF
TRBJ2-2 TRBD2 TRBV19 NA TGTGCCACGAGAGCGGGGGGCGCGAACACCGGGGAGCTGTTTTTT CATRAGGANTGELFF
TRBJ2-1 NA TRBV4-2 NA TGTGCCAGCAGCCAAGGCTACTACCTCCCGGAGCAGTTCTTC CASSQGYYLPEQFF
TRBJ2-4 TRBD1 TRBV5-1 NA TGCGCCAGCAGTACAGGGGGCTCGGACATTCAGTACTTC CASSTGGSDIQYF
TRBJ1-5 NA TRBV6-5 NA TGTGCCAGCAGTACGACAGTATATAGCAATCAGCCCCAGCATTTT CASSTTVYSNQPQHF
TRBJ1-4 NA TRBV6-5 NA TGTGCCAGCAGTCGGGTTATCGCAACTAATGAAAAACTGTTTTTT CASSRVIATNEKLFF
TRBJ1-5 NA TRBV27 NA TGTGCCAGCAGTTTACTCCCAGGGGATAGCAATCAGCCCCAGCATTTT CASSLLPGDSNQPQHF
TRBJ1-4 TRBD1 TRBV4-1 NA TGCGCCAGCAGCCAACAGACAGGGACTAATGAAAAACTGTTTTTT CASSQQTGTNEKLFF
TRBJ2-5 NA TRBV6-5 once TGTGCCAGCAGCCCCCCTGGGCGGACCCAGTACTTC CASSPPGRTQYF
TRBJ2-3 NA TRBV7-2 NA TGTGCCAGCAGCCCAGGGGGGATTCCCACAGATACGCAGTATTTT CASSPGGIPTDTQYF
TRBJ2-7 NA TRBV12-3/TRBV12-4 NA TGTGCCAGACCCCAACTAAGAGACTACGAGCAGTACTTC CARPQLRDYEQYF
TRBJ2-2 TRBD2 TRBV6-5 NA TGTGCCAGCAAACGACTAGCGGGAGTGGCCGGGGAGCTGTTTTTT CASKRLAGVAGELFF
TRBJ2-1 NA TRBV5-1 NA TGCGCCAGCAGCTTGGAAGGAGGACATGAGCAGTTCTTC CASSLEGGHEQFF
TRBJ1-2 NA TRBV6-1 NA TGTGCCAGCAGTGAGGGGGGGGGCGCAGACTATGGCTACACCTTC CASSEGGGADYGYTF
TRBJ1-6 NA TRBV21-1 once TGTGCCAGCAGCAAAGGAGAAACGTGGGACAGGGACAATTCACCCCTCCACTTT CASSKGETWDRDNSPLHF
TRBJ1-2 NA TRBV6-5 once TGTGCCAGCAGTCGCCGGGGTGGCTATGGCTACACCTTC CASSRRGGYGYTF
TRBJ2-3 NA TRBV27 NA TGTGCCAGCAGTTTATTGAGTAGCACAGATACGCAGTATTTT CASSLLSSTDTQYF
TRBJ1-2 NA TRBV27 few TGTGCCAGCAGTTTACGGGGAGCCGATGGCTACACCTTC CASSLRGADGYTF
TRBJ2-1 TRBD2 TRBV7-2 once TGTGCCAGCAGCTTGGGGACTAGCGGGTTCTCCTACAATGAGCAGTTCTTC CASSLGTSGFSYNEQFF
TRBJ1-1 NA TRBV12-3/TRBV12-4 NA TGTGCCAGCAGTTATGAGGGGGAGACTGAAGCTTTCTTT CASSYEGETEAFF
TRBJ2-3 NA TRBV19 few TGTGCCAGTAGTCCCCGGGATCCAAACCCCACAGATACGCAGTATTTT CASSPRDPNPTDTQYF
TRBJ2-1 TRBD2 TRBV7-8 NA TGTGCCAGCAGCCCACGAGATACTAGCGGGAGCATACTCTACAATGAGCAGTTCTTC CASSPRDTSGSILYNEQFF
TRBJ1-6 TRBD1 TRBV5-1 NA TGCGCCAGCAGCTTACAGGGGGCGAATTCACCCCTCCACTTT CASSLQGANSPLHF
TRBJ2-3 NA TRBV21-1 once TGTGCCAGCAGCCGAAAGTTGGAGTGGACAGATACGCAGTATTTT CASSRKLEWTDTQYF
TRBJ2-7 TRBD1 TRBV2 NA TGTGCCAGCAGTCCCGGGACAGGGGGGTACGAGCAGTACTTC CASSPGTGGYEQYF
TRBJ2-7 TRBD1 TRBV19 many TGTGCCAGTATCCCCAATACAGGGGGCCCCTACGAGCAGTACTTC CASIPNTGGPYEQYF
TRBJ2-1 TRBD2 TRBV3-1/TRBV3-2 NA TGTGCCAGCAGCCGTAGCGGGGGGACGTACAATGAGCAGTTCTTC CASSRSGGTYNEQFF
TRBJ2-7 TRBD1 TRBV27 NA TGTGCCAGCAGTCCTTTTTCACAGGGGTACGAGCAGTACTTC CASSPFSQGYEQYF
TRBJ1-6 NA TRBV3-1/TRBV3-2 few TGTGCCAGCAGCCAAGATAGGGGCTCCTATAATTCACCCCTCCACTTT CASSQDRGSYNSPLHF
TRBJ2-7 TRBD2 TRBV19 NA TGTGCCAGTAGTCCATGGTCTAGCGGAAAGGGCGAGCAGTACTTC CASSPWSSGKGEQYF
TRBJ1-1 TRBD1 TRBV5-1 NA TGCGCCAGCAGCACGGGACAGGGGAACACTGAAGCTTTCTTT CASSTGQGNTEAFF
TRBJ1-3 TRBD1 TRBV7-9 NA TGTGCCAGCAGCTCCCGACAGGGGCCCGTCTCTGGAAACACCATATATTTT CASSSRQGPVSGNTIYF
TRBJ2-5 TRBD2 TRBV3-1/TRBV3-2 NA TGTGCCAGCAGCCACGTTAGCGGGCCCGAGACCCAGTACTTC CASSHVSGPETQYF
TRBJ1-2 NA TRBV30 NA TGTGCCTGGAGGATGACTGCGAATGGCTACACCTTC CAWRMTANGYTF
TRBJ1-1 TRBD1 TRBV18 NA TGTGCCAGCTCACCACTTTCCGGGACAGGGAACACTGAAGCTTTCTTT CASSPLSGTGNTEAFF
TRBJ1-5 NA TRBV28 NA TGTGCCAGTACCGGGACACCTCGAGGGGAGCCCCAGCATTTT CASTGTPRGEPQHF
TRBJ2-3 TRBD2 TRBV5-1 NA TGCGCCACCAGGCCCGGACTAGTCGGCACAGATACGCAGTATTTT CATRPGLVGTDTQYF
TRBJ1-6 NA TRBV5-1 once TGCGCCAGCAGCTTAGCACAGGGATCTTCACCCCTCCACTTT CASSLAQGSSPLHF
TRBJ2-2 TRBD1 TRBV15 NA TGTGCCACCAGCGGGCCCTTGGGGACAGGCCCCCAAGGCGGGGAGCTGTTTTTT CATSGPLGTGPQGGELFF
TRBJ1-5 NA TRBV7-9 few TGTGCCAGCAGCTTAGCCGAGGACTTAGGGCCCCAGCATTTT CASSLAEDLGPQHF
TRBJ2-1 NA TRBV28 NA TGTGCCAGCAGTTTACGGAGGGCTAGTAATGAGCAGTTCTTC CASSLRRASNEQFF
TRBJ1-6 NA TRBV11-2 NA TGTGCCAGCAGCTTAGGGGCCTCGCCCTATAATTCACCCCTCCACTTT CASSLGASPYNSPLHF
TRBJ2-3 TRBD1 TRBV28 NA TGTGCCAGCAGTTCGGACAGGAGCACAGATACGCAGTATTTT CASSSDRSTDTQYF
TRBJ2-1 NA TRBV19 NA TGTGCCAGCTCCCATGGCGAGCAGTTCTTC CASSHGEQFF
TRBJ1-5 TRBD1 TRBV5-6 NA TGTGCCAGCAGCGAACAGGGGGCAGGGTATAGCAATCAGCCCCAGCATTTT CASSEQGAGYSNQPQHF
TRBJ2-7 NA TRBV10-3 NA TGTGCCATCGGGGGGGGCAGCGTACCCTACGAGCAGTACTTC CAIGGGSVPYEQYF
TRBJ1-2 NA TRBV18 NA TGTGCCAGCTCACCAACGACGGAGTATGGCTACACCTTC CASSPTTEYGYTF
TRBJ1-3 NA TRBV11-2 NA TGTGCCAGCAGCTTAGATAGCGGTGGAAACACCATATATTTT CASSLDSGGNTIYF
TRBJ1-6 TRBD1 TRBV18 NA TGTGCCAGCTCACCCGGACAGGGGGCAAATTCACCCCTCCACTTT CASSPGQGANSPLHF
TRBJ2-7 TRBD1 TRBV7-9 once TGTGCCAGCAGCTCCCGCGGGACAGGGGGCTACGAGCAGTACTTC CASSSRGTGGYEQYF
TRBJ2-5 NA TRBV19 NA TGTGCCAGTAGTATACATACGGTCGCAGGGACCCAGTACTTC CASSIHTVAGTQYF
TRBJ2-3 NA TRBV27 NA TGTGCCAGCAGTCCACCGTTGGGGCTAAGCACAGATACGCAGTATTTT CASSPPLGLSTDTQYF